This T cell receptor beta chain was identified during a study of blood T cell repertoires in COVID-19. Only in-frame clones appear in the TCRdb table, and some are missing; sequencing was by immunoSEQ multiplex PCR. The sample contains roughly 120,000 clones, 65% to 80% of which appear only once. Germline V lookup: CDR1 MGHRA, CDR2 YSYEKL. Between the trimmed V and J ends, which lost 1 base and 4 bases, there was a span of 10 bases. This CDR3 contains 14 residues. The clonotype was recovered from a man between 65 and 80 years old with acute or convalescent COVID-19. Material: peripheral blood. V usage is TRBV4-1 and J usage is TRBJ1-1; D gene ambiguous. For the CDR3, the DNA is TGCGCCAGCAGCCAAGCCGGGGTGCCCACTGAAGCTTTCTTT. This gives the protein CASSQAGVPTEAFF.